This T cell receptor beta chain appears in the sequencing data of a study of shared clonotypes between healthy human individuals. The donors were all Caucasian adults (living in Nashville, Tennessee). At the deep level, the assay was run. Several immunoSEQ plates received, in even portions, the genomic DNA of each subset. Spread over ten immunoSEQ deep assay plates, unsorted PBMC DNA underwent sequencing. The data were produced by immunoSEQ multiplex PCR, yet TCRdb's version contains in-frame clones alone and is incomplete. The sample has some 530,000 clones; 78% are singletons. This clone was picked up one time. This sequence originates from a woman aged 35 to 49 in good health. Some clones in this sample may be carry-over from other donors' samples. The sample comprised PBMCs.

CDR3 region: CASSLNGVREKLFF. The CDR3 DNA is TGCGCCAGCAGCTTGAATGGGGTCCGCGAAAAACTGTTTTTT. V gene TRBV5-1 combines with J gene TRBJ1-4; no definite D call. V was trimmed by 1 base and J by 8 bases, leaving 12 bases between them. The germline V gene encodes CDR1 SGHRS and CDR2 YFSETQ. The CDR3 has 14 residues.